The 2 T cell receptor beta chains listed next were all sequenced from one sample in a study of blood T cells in healthy people across ages (dated by TCRdb to about 2015). Library creation used 5' RACE. The instrument was an Illumina HiSeq 2500. A second PCR of roughly 6 to 11 cycles was run with a J-beta primer mix and a sample-barcoded 5' primer. TCRdb applied fastp at Q25 and MiXCR to the public reads, then kept only in-frame beta chains. Rows matching on CDR3 protein sequence are summarized as one entry with the most common DNA and genes. This sample lists approximately 680,000 distinct CDR3 sequences; around 32% were detected once. Jointly, the top ten make up 15% to 17% of the sample. Sequenced material: blood. The receptors stem from a woman over 75 in good health. Donor details come from another sample of the same person, matched by shared clones.

The table lists this clonotype with many counts. The chain has TRBV4-1 and TRBJ1-1, with D possibly TRBD1 on 5 matching bases. This CDR3 comprises 14 residues. V was trimmed by 1 base and J by 3 bases, leaving 9 bases between them. CDR1 is MGHRA, CDR2 YSYEKL, per germline. CDR3 DNA sequence: TGCGCCAGCAGCCAAGTCGAGGGACACACTGAAGCTTTCTTT. Its translation: CASSQVEGHTEAFF.

In this sample, this clonotype turned up a few times. The chain carries TRBV5-1 and TRBJ1-1; D perhaps matches TRBD1 (5 bases). Germline V CDR1 and CDR2: SGHRS, YFSETQ. Trimming cost V 4 bases and J 1 base, with 14 bases left between them. CDR3 length equals 15 residues. The CDR3 loop reads CASSQTGRWNTEAFF. The CDR3, as DNA: TGCGCCAGCAGCCAAACAGGACGGTGGAACACTGAAGCTTTCTTT. Combining the CDR3 with reference TRBV5-1 and TRBJ1-1 gives the whole variable domain KAGVTQTPRYLIKTRGQQVTLSCSPISGHRSVSWYQQTPGQGLQFLFEYFSETQRNKGNFPGRFSGRQFSNSRSEMNVSTLELGDSALYLCASSQTGRWNTEAFFGQGTRLTVV.